This T cell receptor beta chain came from a study of blood T cells in healthy people across ages. In its sample, this clonotype was seen a few times. The CDR3 length is 15 residues. Germline loops: CDR1 SGDLS, CDR2 YYNGEE. For the second PCR, which ran for 7 to 11 cycles, a sample-barcoded 5' primer and a J-beta primer mix were used. TCRdb re-called the 5' RACE reads with MiXCR, one entry per CDR3 protein. The sample has roughly 680,000 distinct CDR3 sequences, around 20% seen once. This sequence joins TRBV9 and TRBJ2-1, with unresolved D. TRBJ2-7 explains the end of the DNA better; the J call may be wrong. The sequence was collected from a man between 65 and 80 years old in good health. The sample was blood. Here the CDR3 reads CASSVVVWVGYEQYF. The CDR3 DNA reads as TGTGCCAGCAGCGTAGTGGTGTGGGTGGGCTACGAGCAGTACTTC.